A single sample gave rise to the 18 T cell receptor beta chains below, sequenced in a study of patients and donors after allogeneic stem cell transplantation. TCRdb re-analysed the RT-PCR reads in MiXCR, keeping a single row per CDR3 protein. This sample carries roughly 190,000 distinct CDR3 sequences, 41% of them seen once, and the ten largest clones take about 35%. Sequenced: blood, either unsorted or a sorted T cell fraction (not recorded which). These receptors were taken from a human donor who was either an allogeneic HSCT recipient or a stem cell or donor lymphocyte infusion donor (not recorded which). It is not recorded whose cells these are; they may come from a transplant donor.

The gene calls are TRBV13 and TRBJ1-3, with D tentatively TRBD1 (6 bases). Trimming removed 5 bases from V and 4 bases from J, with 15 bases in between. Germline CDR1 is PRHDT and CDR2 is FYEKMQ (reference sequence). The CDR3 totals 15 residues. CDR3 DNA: TGTGCCAGCAGCGGCGGACAGTTTCTGGGAAACACCATATATTTT. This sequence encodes CASSGGQFLGNTIYF.

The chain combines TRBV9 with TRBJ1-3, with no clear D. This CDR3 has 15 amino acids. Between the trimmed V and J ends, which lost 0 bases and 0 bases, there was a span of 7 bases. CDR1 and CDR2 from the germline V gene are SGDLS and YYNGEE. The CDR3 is CASSVGPDSGNTIYF. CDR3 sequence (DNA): TGTGCCAGCAGCGTAGGTCCAGACTCTGGAAACACCATATATTTT.

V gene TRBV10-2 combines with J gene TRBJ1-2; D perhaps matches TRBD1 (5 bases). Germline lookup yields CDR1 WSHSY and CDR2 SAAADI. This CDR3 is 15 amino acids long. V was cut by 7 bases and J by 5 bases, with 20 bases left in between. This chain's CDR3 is CASKPGPPGEYGYTF. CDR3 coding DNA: TGCGCCAGCAAACCGGGACCCCCCGGGGAATATGGCTACACCTTC.

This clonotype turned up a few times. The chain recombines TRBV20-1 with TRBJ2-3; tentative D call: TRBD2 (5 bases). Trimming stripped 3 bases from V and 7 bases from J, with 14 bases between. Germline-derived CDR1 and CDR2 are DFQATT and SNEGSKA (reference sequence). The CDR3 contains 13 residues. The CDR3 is CSASRADRNTQYF. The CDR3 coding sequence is TGCAGTGCTAGCAGAGCGGATCGTAATACGCAGTATTTT.

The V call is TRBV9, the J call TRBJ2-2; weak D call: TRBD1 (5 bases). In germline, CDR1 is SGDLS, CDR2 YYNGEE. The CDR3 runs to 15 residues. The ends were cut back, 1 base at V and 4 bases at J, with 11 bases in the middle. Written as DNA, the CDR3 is TGTGCCAGCAGCGTATCTCAGGGCCGCACCGGGGAGCTGTTTTTT. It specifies CASSVSQGRTGELFF. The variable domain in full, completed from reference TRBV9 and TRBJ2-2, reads DSGVTQTPKHLITATGQRVTLRCSPRSGDLSVYWYQQSLDQGLQFLIQYYNGEERAKGNILERFSAQQFPDLHSELNLSSLELGDSALYFCASSVSQGRTGELFFGEGSRLTVL.

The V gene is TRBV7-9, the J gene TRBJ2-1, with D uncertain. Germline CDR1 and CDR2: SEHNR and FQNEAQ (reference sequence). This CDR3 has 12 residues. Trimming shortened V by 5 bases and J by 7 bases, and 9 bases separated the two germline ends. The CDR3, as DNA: TGTGCCAGCAGCGCTTCGGTTAATGAGCAGTTCTTC. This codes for CASSASVNEQFF. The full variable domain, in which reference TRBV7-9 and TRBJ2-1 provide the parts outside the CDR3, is DTGVSQNPRHKITKRGQNVTFRCDPISEHNRLYWYRQTLGQGPEFLTYFQNEAQLEKSRLLSDRFSAERPKGSFSTLEIQRTEQGDSAMYLCASSASVNEQFFGPGTRLTVL.

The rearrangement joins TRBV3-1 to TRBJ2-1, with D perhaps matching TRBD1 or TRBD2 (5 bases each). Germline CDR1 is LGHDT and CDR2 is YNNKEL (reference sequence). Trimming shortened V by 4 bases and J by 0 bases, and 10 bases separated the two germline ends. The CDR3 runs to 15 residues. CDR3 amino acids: CASSPAGSSYNEQFF. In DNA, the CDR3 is TGTGCCAGCAGCCCGGCAGGGAGCTCCTACAATGAGCAGTTCTTC.

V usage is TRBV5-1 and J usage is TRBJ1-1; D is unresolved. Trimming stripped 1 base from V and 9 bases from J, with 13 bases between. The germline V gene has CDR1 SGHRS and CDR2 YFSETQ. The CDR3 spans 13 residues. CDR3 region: CASSLWTAAKAFF. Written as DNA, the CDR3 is TGCGCCAGCAGCTTGTGGACCGCGGCAAAAGCTTTCTTT.

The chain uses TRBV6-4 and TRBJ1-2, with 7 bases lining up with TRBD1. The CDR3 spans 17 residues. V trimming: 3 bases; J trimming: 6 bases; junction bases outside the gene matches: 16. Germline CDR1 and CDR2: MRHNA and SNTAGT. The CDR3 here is CASSEDDLTAGGDGYTF. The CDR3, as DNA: TGTGCCAGCAGTGAAGATGACCTGACGGCAGGGGGAGATGGCTACACCTTC.

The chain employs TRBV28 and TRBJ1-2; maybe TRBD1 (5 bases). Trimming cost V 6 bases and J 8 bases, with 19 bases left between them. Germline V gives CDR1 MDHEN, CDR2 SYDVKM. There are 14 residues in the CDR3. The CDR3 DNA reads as TGTGCCAGCAGATGGGACGACCCCCAGACAGGCTACACCTTC. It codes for CASRWDDPQTGYTF.

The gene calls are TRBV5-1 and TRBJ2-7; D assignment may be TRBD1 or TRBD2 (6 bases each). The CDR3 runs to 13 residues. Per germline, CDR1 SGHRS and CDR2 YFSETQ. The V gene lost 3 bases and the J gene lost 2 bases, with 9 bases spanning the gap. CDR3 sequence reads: CASSSGAPYEQYF. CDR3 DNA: TGCGCCAGCAGCTCGGGGGCCCCCTACGAGCAGTACTTC. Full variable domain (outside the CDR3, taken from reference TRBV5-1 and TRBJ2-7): KAGVTQTPRYLIKTRGQQVTLSCSPISGHRSVSWYQQTPGQGLQFLFEYFSETQRNKGNFPGRFSGRQFSNSRSEMNVSTLELGDSALYLCASSSGAPYEQYFGPGTRLTVT.

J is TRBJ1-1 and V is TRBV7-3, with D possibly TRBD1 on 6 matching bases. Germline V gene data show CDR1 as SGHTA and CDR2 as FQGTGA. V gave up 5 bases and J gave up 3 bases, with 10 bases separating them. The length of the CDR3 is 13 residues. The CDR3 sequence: CASSAGGHTEAFF. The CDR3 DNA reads TGTGCCAGCAGCGCCGGGGGGCACACTGAAGCTTTCTTT.

This chain's CDR3 is CASSLGATGDTEAFF. DNA for the CDR3: TGTGCCAGCAGCTTAGGGGCAACAGGGGACACTGAAGCTTTCTTT. The chain has TRBV7-9 and TRBJ1-1; 7 nucleotides agree with TRBD1. From germline, CDR1 is SEHNR and CDR2 FQNEAQ (reference sequence). The CDR3 runs 15 residues. With V trimmed by 1 base and J by 3 bases, 5 bases remained unmatched.

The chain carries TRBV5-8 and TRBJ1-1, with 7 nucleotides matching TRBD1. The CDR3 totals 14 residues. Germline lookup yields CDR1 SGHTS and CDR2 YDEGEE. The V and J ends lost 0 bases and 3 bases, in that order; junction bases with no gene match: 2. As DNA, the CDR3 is TGTGCCAGCAGCTTGGGAGACAGGGACACTGAAGCTTTCTTT. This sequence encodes CASSLGDRDTEAFF.

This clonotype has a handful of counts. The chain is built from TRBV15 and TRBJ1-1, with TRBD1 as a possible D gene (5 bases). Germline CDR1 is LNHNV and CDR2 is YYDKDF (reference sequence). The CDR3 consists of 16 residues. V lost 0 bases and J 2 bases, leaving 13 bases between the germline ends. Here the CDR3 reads CATSRDRVTVNTEAFF. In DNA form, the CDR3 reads TGTGCCACCAGCAGAGATCGAGTGACAGTAAACACTGAAGCTTTCTTT.

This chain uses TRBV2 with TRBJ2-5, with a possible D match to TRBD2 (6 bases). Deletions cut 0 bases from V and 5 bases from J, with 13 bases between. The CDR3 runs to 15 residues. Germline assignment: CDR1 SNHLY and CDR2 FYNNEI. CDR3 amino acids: CASSEALRGGETQYF. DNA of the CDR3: TGTGCCAGCAGTGAAGCGCTTAGAGGAGGGGAGACCCAGTACTTC.

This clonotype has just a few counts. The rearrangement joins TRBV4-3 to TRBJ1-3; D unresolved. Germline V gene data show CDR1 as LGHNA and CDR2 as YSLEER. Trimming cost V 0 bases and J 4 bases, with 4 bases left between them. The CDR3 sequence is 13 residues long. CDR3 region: CASSQDDGNTIYF. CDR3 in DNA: TGCGCCAGCAGCCAAGATGACGGAAACACCATATATTTT.

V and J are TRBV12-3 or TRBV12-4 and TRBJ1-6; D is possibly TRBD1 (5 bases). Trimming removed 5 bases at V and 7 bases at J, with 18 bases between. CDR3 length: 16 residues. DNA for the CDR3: TGTGCCAGCAGTCCCACCGGGGCCCTGGGGAATTCACCCCTCCACTTT. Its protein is CASSPTGALGNSPLHF.